This T cell receptor (beta chain) was profiled in a study of blood T cell repertoires in COVID-19. Whole-study context: Both acute and convalescent COVID-19 samples were obtained from the United States, Italy and Spain. The cDNA or gDNA used as material had been derived from T cells, B-cell-depleted T cells, or PBMCs.

Original analysis: Researchers report that nucleated cell counts were estimated from reference gene primer amplification. Sequencing used immunoSEQ multiplex PCR; TCRdb keeps in-frame clones, though not all of them. For V, J and clone size, that table is used; D and trimming come from the DNA. The sample holds about 200,000 clones; approximately 78% are singletons and the top ten take 2.5% to 3%. The CDR3 is made up of 14 amino acids. The V gene end was trimmed by 1 base and the J gene end by 5 bases; junction bases not matched to a gene: 2. Germline CDR1 reads LNHNV; CDR2 reads YYDKDF (reference sequence).

V gene TRBV15 combines with J gene TRBJ1-1, with 9 bases matching TRBD1. The sequence was obtained from an elderly woman with active or convalescent COVID-19. Sequences were obtained from peripheral blood. As DNA, the CDR3 is TGTGCCACCAGCAGAGGAGGACAGGGGACTGAAGCTTTCTTT. Residues: CATSRGGQGTEAFF. Variable domain in full (rest from reference TRBV15 and TRBJ1-1): DAMVIQNPRYQVTQFGKPVTLSCSQTLNHNVMYWYQQKSSQAPKLLFHYYDKDFNNEADTPDNFQSRRPNTSFCFLDIRSPGLGDTAMYLCATSRGGQGTEAFFGQGTRLTVV.